Listed below are T cell receptor beta chains from one sample, sequenced in a study of Graves' ophthalmopathy and Graves' hyperthyroidism. TCRdb itself ran the multiplex PCR reads through MiXCR, one entry per CDR3 protein. Of over 450,000 distinct CDR3 sequences in the sample, 14% are singletons; the top ten hold over 8%. Material for sequencing was blood. Every receptor here comes from a woman aged 25 to 39 with Graves' ophthalmopathy. The CDR3 runs from the conserved cysteine through the conserved F or W. The order of the fields is V gene, D gene, clone size, J gene, CDR3 protein, CDR3 DNA. D genes are given only for firm matches. Size is stated for part of the rows, as once, few or many counts, or as a class when the clone is expanded.

>TRBV7-3|TRBD2|many|TRBJ2-5
CASSRTSDGETQYF
TGTGCCAGTTCCCGGACTAGCGACGGAGAGACCCAGTACTTC
>TRBV5-1|NA|NA|TRBJ2-7
CASSKAPGASYEQYF
TGCGCCAGCAGCAAGGCTCCGGGGGCTAGCTACGAGCAGTACTTC
>TRBV25-1|NA|many|TRBJ1-1
CASSERATANTEAFF
TGTGCCAGCAGTGAACGAGCGACGGCGAACACTGAAGCTTTCTTT
>TRBV6-1|NA|many|TRBJ2-7
CASSAPRTASYEQYF
TGTGCCAGCAGTGCACCCCGGACAGCCAGCTACGAGCAGTACTTC
>TRBV5-4|NA|few|TRBJ2-2
CASNTLEGPGELFF
TGTGCCAGCAACACCCTGGAGGGGCCCGGGGAGCTGTTTTTT
>TRBV24-1|NA|many|TRBJ2-7
CATSDLQTGSALEQYF
TGTGCCACCAGTGATTTGCAGACAGGTTCGGCTCTCGAGCAGTACTTC
>TRBV11-1|NA|NA|TRBJ1-2
CASSLGRSRANYGYTF
TGTGCCAGCAGCTTAGGTCGAAGCCGCGCGAACTATGGCTACACCTTC
>TRBV3-1|NA|NA|TRBJ2-7
CACGAGYEQYF
TGTGCCTGCGGCGCGGGCTACGAGCAGTACTTC
>TRBV19|TRBD1|many|TRBJ2-7
CATTPGQGFYEQYF
TGTGCCACCACACCGGGACAGGGGTTCTACGAGCAGTACTTC
>TRBV6-1|TRBD1|many|TRBJ2-7
CASTVTGVDYEQYF
TGTGCCAGCACTGTGACAGGGGTAGACTACGAGCAGTACTTC
>TRBV5-1|NA|few|TRBJ1-5
CASSLDPTGGPQHF
TGCGCCAGCAGCTTGGATCCAACCGGGGGGCCCCAGCATTTT
>TRBV27|TRBD1|many|TRBJ1-1
CASRHRGQTEAFF
TGTGCCAGCAGGCACAGGGGCCAGACTGAAGCTTTCTTT
>TRBV7-2|NA|many|TRBJ1-1
CASSPSWTEAFF
TGTGCCAGCAGCCCCTCTTGGACTGAAGCTTTCTTT
>TRBV29-1|TRBD2|many|TRBJ2-7
CSVEGTSGGVMHEQYF
TGCAGCGTTGAAGGGACTAGCGGGGGGGTTATGCACGAGCAGTACTTC
>TRBV7-3|TRBD1|many|TRBJ1-1
CASSPGQGTEAFF
TGTGCCAGCAGCCCCGGACAGGGAACTGAAGCTTTCTTT
>TRBV4-2|TRBD2|many|TRBJ2-5
CASSQEGLAGEEETQYF
TGTGCCAGCAGCCAAGAAGGGCTAGCGGGGGAGGAAGAGACCCAGTACTTC
>TRBV6-5|TRBD2|NA|TRBJ2-7
CASSWGGYTYEQYF
TGTGCCAGCAGTTGGGGGGGATACACCTACGAGCAGTACTTC